Listed here is a single TCR beta chain. Original handling: Amplification of reference gene primers was used by the study to estimate nucleated cell counts. This table comes from immunoSEQ multiplex PCR, and its TCRdb copy is limited to in-frame clones, with some not included. From that table come the V and J calls and clone size; the DNA was used to work out D and trimming. The sample shows tens of thousands of clones, over 75% of them seen only once. This CDR3 is 13 amino acids long. Looked up from germline, CDR1 is MDHEN and CDR2 is SYDVKM. V shed 5 bases and J shed 5 bases, with 12 bases lying between them. The data belong to a study of blood T cell repertoires in COVID-19. Study-wide background: The United States, Italy and Spain supplied acute and convalescent COVID-19 samples. T cells, B-cell-depleted T cells, or PBMCs provided the cDNA or gDNA that served as material.

V usage is TRBV28 and J usage is TRBJ1-2; D gene unclear. The sequence derives from a woman aged 80 or over with active or convalescent COVID-19. The sequenced sample was peripheral blood. For the CDR3, the DNA is TGTGCCAGCAGTCTCACATTATTATATGGCTACACCTTC. Its protein is CASSLTLLYGYTF.